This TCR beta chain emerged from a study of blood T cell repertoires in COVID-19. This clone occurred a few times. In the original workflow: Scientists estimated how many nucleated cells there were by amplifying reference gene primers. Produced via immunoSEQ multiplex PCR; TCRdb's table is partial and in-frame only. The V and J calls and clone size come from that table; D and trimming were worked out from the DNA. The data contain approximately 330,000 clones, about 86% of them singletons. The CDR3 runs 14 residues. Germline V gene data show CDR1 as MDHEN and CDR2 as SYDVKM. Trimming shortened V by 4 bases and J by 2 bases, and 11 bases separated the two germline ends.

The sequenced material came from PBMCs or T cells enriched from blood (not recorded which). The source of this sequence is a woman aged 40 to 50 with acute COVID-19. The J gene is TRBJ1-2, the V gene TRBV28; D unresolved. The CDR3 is CASSYREVNYGYTF. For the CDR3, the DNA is TGTGCCAGCAGTTATAGGGAGGTAAACTATGGCTACACCTTC.